These 15 T cell receptor beta chains originate from one sample sequenced in a study of T cells after yellow fever vaccination. MiXCR, applied by TCRdb to the 5' RACE reads, yields one record per CDR3 protein. The table records some 390,000 distinct CDR3 sequences, roughly 20% of them present only once. The material sequenced was PBMCs, taken before the yellow fever booster vaccination. The receptor set was obtained from a man aged 18 to 29 who received the YFV17D yellow fever vaccine.

The CDR3 region is CASSPVGPYTGELFF. CDR3 coding DNA: TGTGCCAGCAGCCCCGTAGGGCCATACACCGGGGAGCTGTTTTTT. The chain uses TRBV7-6 and TRBJ2-2; D uncertain. This CDR3 is 15 amino acids long. Per germline, CDR1 SGHVS and CDR2 FNYEAQ. Trimming left V 5 bases short and J 3 bases short, with 13 bases between.

This clonotype was observed a handful of times. The chain has TRBV15 and TRBJ1-2; D unclear. The CDR3 loop spans 15 amino acids. Germline CDR1 and CDR2: LNHNV and YYDKDF (reference sequence). V shed 1 base and J shed 2 bases, with 11 bases lying between them. The CDR3 nucleotides are TGTGCCACCAGCAGAGTCGGAGAGCGCAACTATGGCTACACCTTC. It yields the protein CATSRVGERNYGYTF.

The chain is built from TRBV6-5 and TRBJ1-4; a possible D gene is TRBD1 (6 bases). Germline CDR1 reads MNHEY; CDR2 reads SVGAGI. Trimming cost V 0 bases and J 0 bases, with 8 bases left between them. The length of the CDR3 is 16 residues. The DNA of the CDR3 is TGTGCCAGCAGTTACTCCAGGGGATCAACTAATGAAAAACTGTTTTTT. It yields the protein CASSYSRGSTNEKLFF.

This chain connects TRBV27 to TRBJ2-7; possibly TRBD1 for D (7 bases). This CDR3 spans 14 amino acids. Trimming removed 3 bases at V and 3 bases at J, with 12 bases between. Germline V gene lookup returns CDR1 MNHEY and CDR2 SMNVEV (reference sequence). CDR3 sequence reads: CASSFRGVDYEQYF. The DNA of the CDR3 is TGTGCCAGCAGTTTCAGGGGGGTGGACTACGAGCAGTACTTC.

This clonotype occurred a few times. The rearrangement links TRBV3-1 to TRBJ1-5, with D unresolved. The germline V and J ends were trimmed by 1 base and 1 base, with 8 bases remaining between them. This CDR3 is 15 amino acids long. Germline loops: CDR1 LGHDT, CDR2 YNNKEL (reference sequence). DNA for the CDR3: TGTGCCAGCAGCCAAGCGGGTAAGAGCAATCAGCCCCAGCATTTT. Its translation is CASSQAGKSNQPQHF.

The V gene is TRBV27, the J gene TRBJ2-7, with 7 bases aligning to TRBD2. Germline CDR1 reads MNHEY; CDR2 reads SMNVEV (reference sequence). The CDR3 extends over 13 amino acids. Trimming removed 4 bases from V and 5 bases from J; junction bases left unmatched: 5. The CDR3 here is CASSSPGGNEQYV. CDR3 coding DNA: TGTGCCAGCAGTTCCCCGGGAGGCAACGAGCAGTACGTC.

The chain employs TRBV3-1 and TRBJ1-5, with unresolved D. Per the germline V gene, CDR1 is LGHDT and CDR2 is YNNKEL (reference sequence). CDR3 length: 16 amino acids. The V and J ends lost 0 bases and 3 bases respectively, with 12 bases between them. CDR3 sequence (DNA): TGTGCCAGCAGCCAAGAGGAGCCGCCCCACAATCAGCCCCAGCATTTT. Translated: CASSQEEPPHNQPQHF.

This clonotype showed up just a few times. The chain couples TRBV7-3 to TRBJ2-1; D gene ambiguous. The CDR3 spans 14 residues. Germline CDR1 and CDR2: SGHTA and FQGTGA. Trimming stripped 4 bases from V and 2 bases from J, with 9 bases between. The CDR3 region is CASSSLGTYNEQFF. The CDR3 DNA sequence: TGTGCCAGCAGCTCCCTCGGCACCTACAATGAGCAGTTCTTC.

J is TRBJ1-6 and V is TRBV7-2, with D possibly TRBD1 on 5 matching bases. Germline V lookup: CDR1 SGHTA, CDR2 FQGNSA. The CDR3 spans 15 residues. The V and J ends lost 5 bases and 10 bases respectively, with 18 bases between them. The CDR3 bases are TGTGCCAGCAGCACGCTTCCCGGGGCGGGGTCACCCCTCCACTTT. Translated: CASSTLPGAGSPLHF.

This clonotype has just a few counts. V is TRBV4-1 and J is TRBJ2-3, with 11 bases that match TRBD2. The CDR3 totals 18 residues. Germline V gene lookup returns CDR1 MGHRA and CDR2 YSYEKL. V dropped 0 bases and J dropped 4; count of bases not matched to a gene: 9. The CDR3 is CASSQEPPSGGFSDTQYF. The CDR3 region has the DNA TGCGCCAGCAGCCAAGAGCCGCCTAGCGGGGGGTTCTCAGATACGCAGTATTTT.

This clonotype came up many times. The V gene is TRBV6-5, the J gene TRBJ2-7; D might be TRBD2 (6 bases). CDR1 is MNHEY, CDR2 SVGAGI, per germline. CDR3 length equals 16 residues. V gave up 2 bases and J gave up 4 bases, with 18 bases separating them. The chain's CDR3 is CASSYRGLGSGYEQYF. For the CDR3, the DNA is TGTGCCAGCAGTTACCGAGGTTTGGGGAGCGGGTACGAGCAGTACTTC.

This clonotype was recorded at least ten times. The genes are TRBV3-1 and TRBJ2-3; no reliable D call. Per the germline V gene, CDR1 is LGHDT and CDR2 is YNNKEL (reference sequence). The CDR3 totals 13 residues. V lost 2 bases and J lost 7, with 10 bases in between. CDR3 loop: CASSQFVGNTQYF. CDR3 coding DNA: TGTGCCAGCAGCCAATTCGTCGGCAATACGCAGTATTTT.

CDR3 in DNA: TGTGCCAGCAGCTTAGGAATTCGCAATATGGAGACCCAGTACTTC. Its translation: CASSLGIRNMETQYF. V gene TRBV7-9 combines with J gene TRBJ2-5, with D unresolved. The ends were cut back, 1 base at V and 5 bases at J, with 14 bases in the middle. The CDR3 length is 15 residues. Germline V gene lookup returns CDR1 SEHNR and CDR2 FQNEAQ (reference sequence).

This clonotype was seen a few times. This chain joins TRBV5-1 and TRBJ2-3; 10 positions match TRBD1. Trimming cost V 4 bases and J 2 bases; bases outside gene matches: 4. CDR3 length: 15 amino acids. In germline, CDR1 is SGHRS, CDR2 YFSETQ. CDR3 loop: CASSEGQGPTDTQYF. CDR3 coding DNA: TGCGCCAGCAGCGAGGGACAGGGGCCCACAGATACGCAGTATTTT.

The genes are TRBV29-1 and TRBJ1-5, with TRBD1 matching 7 bases. Germline V gene sequence: CDR1 SQVTM, CDR2 ANQGSEA. CDR3 length: 15 residues. V trimming: 4 bases; J trimming: 1 base; junction bases outside the gene matches: 7. The CDR3 DNA sequence: TGCAGCGTTGCTATGGGGACAGCCAGCAATCAGCCCCAGCATTTT. Translated: CSVAMGTASNQPQHF.